Listed here are 27 T cell receptor beta chains from one sample, sequenced in a study of prognosis after radiotherapy for stage I lung cancer. Genomic DNA provided the template from which TCR beta CDR3 was amplified by two-round multiplex PCR. The first PCR round targeted every TRBV and TRBJ gene with specific primers. Each CDR3 protein gets one entry after TCRdb re-called the multiplex PCR reads with MiXCR. The sample yields over 11,000 distinct CDR3 sequences, around a quarter seen once. The sample was PBMCs, taken before or after stereotactic body radiation therapy (not recorded which). Receptors were obtained from a donor over 45 with non-small cell lung cancer.

This clonotype occurred many times. This sequence joins TRBV2 and TRBJ2-3; D is unclear. Per germline, CDR1 SNHLY and CDR2 FYNNEI. Trimming took 5 bases from V and 4 from J, leaving 10 bases between them. The CDR3 is 13 residues long. The CDR3 region has the DNA TGTGCCAGCAGTTTCCGCTCTGCAGATACGCAGTATTTT. This encodes CASSFRSADTQYF.

This clonotype was recorded many times. The J gene is TRBJ2-1, the V gene TRBV25-1; 7 bases are shared with TRBD1. The J segment lost 2 bases and the V segment lost 1 base, leaving 5 bases of the junction unmatched. Germline V lookup: CDR1 MGHDK, CDR2 SYGVNS. The CDR3 consists of 16 residues. The CDR3, as DNA: TGTGCCAGCAGTGAATTAGACAGGGCCCCCTACAATGAGCAGTTCTTC. Protein: CASSELDRAPYNEQFF.

This clonotype appeared a few times. The J gene is TRBJ1-6, the V gene TRBV5-4, with a tentative D call TRBD1 (5 bases). Trimming removed 6 bases from V and 6 bases from J, with 19 bases in between. Germline assignment: CDR1 SGHNT and CDR2 YYREEE (reference sequence). This CDR3 comprises 16 residues. Written as DNA, the CDR3 is TGTGCCAGCACCCCGGGGGAGGGTGCGCGTAATTCACCCCTCCACTTT. Protein sequence: CASTPGEGARNSPLHF. Filled out from reference TRBV5-4 and TRBJ1-6, the complete variable domain reads ETGVTQSPTHLIKTRGQQVTLRCSSQSGHNTVSWYQQALGQGPQFIFQYYREEENGRGNFPPRFSGLQFPNYSSELNVNALELDDSALYLCASTPGEGARNSPLHFGNGTRLTVT.

This clonotype showed up many times. The rearrangement uses TRBV5-1 and TRBJ2-5; possibly TRBD2 for D (5 bases). V dropped 2 bases and J dropped 5 bases, with 16 bases sitting between them. The length of the CDR3 is 15 residues. In germline, CDR1 is SGHRS, CDR2 YFSETQ. The CDR3 spells CASSFVGETFETQYF. The CDR3 nucleotides read TGCGCCAGCAGCTTCGTTGGGGAGACCTTTGAGACCCAGTACTTC. The full variable domain, with the rest looked up from reference TRBV5-1 and TRBJ2-5, is KAGVTQTPRYLIKTRGQQVTLSCSPISGHRSVSWYQQTPGQGLQFLFEYFSETQRNKGNFPGRFSGRQFSNSRSEMNVSTLELGDSALYLCASSFVGETFETQYFGPGTRLLVL.

Comment on this clonotype: This sequence is one base from a far larger clone and is likely a read error. This rearrangement joins TRBV6-4 to TRBJ1-5; D uncertain. V was clipped by 3 bases and J by 6 bases, with 12 bases between them. The CDR3 has 14 residues. Per the germline V gene, CDR1 is MRHNA and CDR2 is SNTAGT. CDR3 DNA sequence: TGTGCCAGCAGTGATAGTTTTCGGGGTCAGCCCCAGCATTTT. Translation: CASSDSFRGQPQHF.

The chain uses TRBV6-6 and TRBJ2-1; 11 bases are a match to TRBD2. Germline-derived CDR1 and CDR2 are MNHNY and SVGAGI (reference sequence). This CDR3 is 18 amino acids long. The junction had 10 bases not matched to a gene; V was cut back by 0 bases and J by 6 bases. The CDR3 loop reads CASSYSMASGRMFNEQFF. CDR3 sequence (DNA): TGTGCCAGCAGTTACTCGATGGCTAGCGGGAGGATGTTCAATGAGCAGTTCTTC.

The sample holds many counts of this clonotype. Just one base apart from a much larger clone, this may be a read error. The rearrangement links TRBV12-3 or TRBV12-4 to TRBJ2-7, with D hard to call. V lost 5 bases and J 5 bases, leaving 7 bases between the germline ends. There are 11 residues in the CDR3. The CDR3 DNA sequence: TGTGCCAGCAGTCGGGCCCACGAGCAGTACTTC. Its protein is CASSRAHEQYF.

This clonotype was recorded at least ten times. V usage is TRBV5-1 and J usage is TRBJ2-7; 9 bases align to TRBD2. This CDR3 has 14 amino acids. The V gene's germline CDR1 is SGHRS and CDR2 YFSETQ. J was trimmed by 3 bases and V by 3 bases; bases with no gene match: 4. DNA of the CDR3: TGCGCCAGCAGCTCGACTAGCGGAAGCTACGAGCAGTACTTC. It yields the protein CASSSTSGSYEQYF.

This clonotype is deemed medium-sized. The genes are TRBV5-1 and TRBJ1-1; no definite D call. Per germline, CDR1 SGHRS and CDR2 YFSETQ. CDR3 length: 13 residues. Trimming removed 4 bases from V and 0 bases from J, with 7 bases in between. In DNA, the CDR3 is TGCGCCAGCAGCCGAGACTTGAACACTGAAGCTTTCTTT. Protein sequence: CASSRDLNTEAFF.

This sequence joins TRBV7-6 and TRBJ1-6; D uncertain. The V end was cut by 2 bases, the J end by 4 bases, with 9 bases between. CDR3 size: 15 residues. The germline gives CDR1 SGHVS, CDR2 FNYEAQ. CDR3 protein: CASSLIRQYNSPLHF. The CDR3 region has the DNA TGTGCCAGCAGCTTAATCAGGCAGTATAATTCACCCCTCCACTTT.

This clonotype came up many times. V is TRBV20-1 and J is TRBJ1-1, with D tentatively TRBD1 (5 bases). CDR3 length: 12 residues. Between the trimmed V and J ends, which lost 8 bases and 0 bases, there was a span of 10 bases. Germline loops: CDR1 DFQATT, CDR2 SNEGSKA (reference sequence). The CDR3 sequence is CSTGRLNTEAFF. Written as DNA, the CDR3 is TGCAGTACGGGACGGCTGAACACTGAAGCTTTCTTT.

This clonotype was recorded at least ten times. The CDR3 sequence: CASSYSGTTDTQYF. The CDR3 bases are TGTGCCAGCAGCTACAGCGGGACCACAGATACGCAGTATTTT. The chain joins TRBV11-2 to TRBJ2-3; TRBD2 aligns across 7 bases. Germline V CDR1 and CDR2: SGHAT, FQNNGV. The CDR3 loop spans 14 amino acids. V dropped 4 bases and J dropped 2; count of bases not matched to a gene: 3.

For this clonotype: One end of the junction does not line up with germline, which may come from a read error. The chain has TRBV6-1 and TRBJ1-5, with unresolved D. CDR1 and CDR2 (germline): MNHNS, SASEGT. The CDR3 runs to 15 residues. The CDR3 is CSSSEGPLVSQPQHF. CDR3 sequence (DNA): TGTTCCAGCAGTGAAGGGCCTCTAGTGAGTCAGCCCCAGCATTTT.

This clonotype is judged medium-sized. The CDR3 coding sequence is TGTGCCAGCAGTTACTCGGGGAACGGGGCCAACGTCCTGACTTTC. Translated: CASSYSGNGANVLTF. V usage is TRBV6-5 and J usage is TRBJ2-6; D not certain. Trimming took 0 bases from V and 4 from J, leaving 7 bases between them. Germline V CDR1 and CDR2: MNHEY, SVGAGI. The CDR3 is 15 amino acids.

This clonotype is classed as medium-sized. The CDR3 loop reads CASSSFPGAQETQYF. Here the CDR3 DNA reads TGCGCCAGCAGCTCTTTCCCGGGCGCTCAAGAGACCCAGTACTTC. The chain couples TRBV5-1 to TRBJ2-5; D is unclear. Germline CDR1 and CDR2: SGHRS and YFSETQ. The CDR3 contains 15 residues. Deletions cut 3 bases from V and 2 bases from J, with 14 bases between.

This clonotype was seen ten or more times. The CDR3 loop reads CSVEENRGVHGYTF. In nucleotides, the CDR3 is TGCAGCGTTGAGGAAAACAGGGGAGTACATGGCTACACCTTC. The chain has TRBV29-1 and TRBJ1-2, with 7 nucleotides matching TRBD1. Germline V gene data show CDR1 as SQVTM and CDR2 as ANQGSEA. The CDR3 sequence is 14 residues long. V trimming: 3 bases; J trimming: 6 bases; junction bases outside the gene matches: 10.

The table lists this clonotype with many counts. The chain uses TRBV30 and TRBJ2-1; TRBD2 might be the D (6 bases). V lost 8 bases to trimming and J lost 4 bases, with 12 bases between them. CDR3 length: 12 amino acids. The germline V gene encodes CDR1 GTSNPN and CDR2 SVGIG (reference sequence). The CDR3 is CALGRGYNEQFF. CDR3 bases: TGTGCCCTTGGGCGGGGATACAATGAGCAGTTCTTC.

This chain links TRBV30 with TRBJ2-7; D is unresolved. Germline V gives CDR1 GTSNPN, CDR2 SVGIG (reference sequence). This CDR3 is 11 amino acids long. Trimming left V 4 bases short and J 6 bases short, with 10 bases between. CDR3 sequence reads: CAWIQLSEQYF. CDR3 in DNA: TGTGCCTGGATTCAGCTCAGCGAGCAGTACTTC.

This clonotype has just a few counts. A clone one base away is much larger, so this may be a read error. V is TRBV28 and J is TRBJ1-2; possible D gene TRBD1, 6 bases. Looked up from germline, CDR1 is MDHEN and CDR2 is SYDVKM. This CDR3 spans 12 amino acids. V was clipped by 10 bases and J by 1 base, with 10 bases between them. The CDR3: CANIRGNYGYTF. In nucleotides, the CDR3 is TGTGCCAATATCAGGGGTAACTATGGCTACACCTTC.

This clonotype has at least ten counts. This chain joins TRBV7-3 and TRBJ1-1; TRBD1 might be the D (6 bases). Germline loops: CDR1 SGHTA, CDR2 FQGTGA. The CDR3 consists of 15 residues. The V gene lost 5 bases and the J gene lost 4 bases, with 17 bases spanning the gap. CDR3 residues: CASSLEQGYGTEAFF. In nucleotides, the CDR3 is TGTGCCAGCAGCCTAGAACAGGGATACGGCACTGAAGCTTTCTTT.

As to this clonotype: A junction end diverges from the germline sequence, so it may reflect a read error. The J gene is TRBJ2-2, the V gene TRBV7-8; D assignment may be TRBD1 or TRBD2 (5 bases each). The germline CDR1 and CDR2 sequences are SGHVS and FQNEAQ. The CDR3 totals 12 residues. The DNA for the CDR3 is TGTGCCAGCAGCTTAGAGGTGGGGGATCTGTTTTTT. Translation: CASSLEVGDLFF. The full variable domain, its missing parts supplied by reference TRBV7-8 and TRBJ2-2, is GAGVSQSPRYKVAKRGQDVALRCDPISGHVSLFWYQQALGQGPEFLTYFQNEAQLDKSGLPSDRFFAERPEGSVSTLKIQRTQQEDSAVYLCASSLEVGDLFFGEGSRLTVL.

This clonotype has a count of ten or more. The chain links TRBV28 to TRBJ2-5; unclear D gene. The ends were cut back, 7 bases at V and 5 bases at J, with 14 bases in the middle. The CDR3 runs 13 residues. The V gene's germline CDR1 is MDHEN and CDR2 SYDVKM. CDR3 in DNA: TGTGCCAGCAACATCCAAGGGATGGAGACCCAGTACTTC. It is translated as CASNIQGMETQYF.

The chain combines TRBV27 with TRBJ2-1; perhaps TRBD1 as D (5 bases). From germline, CDR1 is MNHEY and CDR2 SMNVEV (reference sequence). The CDR3 is 15 residues long. V dropped 10 bases and J dropped 2 bases, with 18 bases sitting between them. In DNA form, the CDR3 reads TGTGCCAACACACAAACAGGTGTACCCTACAATGAGCAGTTCTTC. It codes for CANTQTGVPYNEQFF.

By share, this clonotype ranks as medium-sized (0.01 to 0.1%). The rearrangement joins TRBV6-5 to TRBJ1-1; D uncertain. Germline CDR1 MNHEY, CDR2 SVGAGI. The CDR3 totals 14 residues. Trimming removed 4 bases from V and 1 base from J, with 10 bases in between. CDR3 nucleotides: TGTGCCAGCAGTTCAGAACAGAGGAACACTGAAGCTTTCTTT. Translated: CASSSEQRNTEAFF.

This clonotype has a count of ten or more. J is TRBJ2-4 and V is TRBV7-2, with TRBD2 matching over 8 bases. The CDR3 has 19 residues. J was trimmed by 2 bases and V by 1 base; bases with no gene match: 13. From germline, CDR1 is SGHTA and CDR2 FQGNSA. In nucleotides, the CDR3 is TGTGCCAGCAGCTTAGTAGGGACTAGGTCTTTTGGATCCAAAAACATTCAGTACTTC. Protein: CASSLVGTRSFGSKNIQYF.

This clonotype has ten or more counts. The V and J genes are TRBV28 and TRBJ2-2; D is undetermined. Germline V gene lookup returns CDR1 MDHEN and CDR2 SYDVKM. V lost 8 bases to trimming and J lost 0 bases, with 7 bases between them. This CDR3 is built from 13 residues. Here the CDR3 DNA reads TGTGCCAGCTCTCCGCCGAACACCGGGGAGCTGTTTTTT. Its protein is CASSPPNTGELFF.

This clonotype was seen at least ten times. This chain links TRBV10-3 with TRBJ1-1; the match to TRBD1 covers 7 bases. This CDR3 spans 14 amino acids. Germline assignment: CDR1 ENHRY and CDR2 SYGVKD. V lost 4 bases and J lost 5; bases outside the gene matches: 7. The CDR3 DNA is TGTGCCATCAGTGGGAGGGGGCTGGGGACTGAAGCTTTCTTT. Translated, it gives CAISGRGLGTEAFF.